Listed below are T cell receptor beta chains from one sample, sequenced in a study of T cell clonotyping in hematopoietic cell transplantation. Sequenced by immunoSEQ multiplex PCR; TCRdb stores in-frame clones only, minus some. This table holds 12,000 to 15,000 clones, around 94% found once. The sample in question was PBMCs, obtained 30 days after allogeneic stem cell transplant. The receptors shown here come from a male patient over 55 who had an allogeneic stem cell transplant from an unrelated donor, so the T cells may come from the graft donor. Some clones in this sample may be carry-over from other donors' samples. CDR3s include the opening cysteine and the closing phenylalanine or tryptophan. Fields, in order: J gene, D gene, clone size, V gene, CDR3 DNA, CDR3 protein. The D gene is left open where the match is weak. Clone size appears in some rows only: once, few, many, or a class for an expanded clone.

J: TRBJ1-1; D: .; size: .; V: TRBV27; DNA: TGTGCCAGCAGCGGGCACGGATACACTGAAGCTTTCTTT; CDR3: CASSGHGYTEAFF
J: TRBJ1-5; D: TRBD1; size: .; V: TRBV2; DNA: TGTGCCAGCAGTAACGACAGGGGGAGAGGTCAGCCCCAGCATTTT; CDR3: CASSNDRGRGQPQHF
J: TRBJ2-1; D: .; size: few; V: TRBV6-1; DNA: TGTGCCAGCAGTGAAGTAGGGGCTTCGAGCTCCTACAATGAGCAGTTCTTC; CDR3: CASSEVGASSSYNEQFF
J: TRBJ2-2; D: .; size: .; V: TRBV5-1; DNA: TGCGCCAGCAGCTGGACAGACGCGAACACCGGGGAGCTGTTTTTT; CDR3: CASSWTDANTGELFF
J: TRBJ2-5; D: .; size: .; V: TRBV2; DNA: TGTGCCAGCATGTTGCAGGGACTGCAAGAGACCCAGTACTTC; CDR3: CASMLQGLQETQYF
J: TRBJ1-2; D: TRBD1; size: .; V: TRBV28; DNA: TGTGCCAGCAGTTTATCGGACAGGGTGGCTGGCTACACCTTC; CDR3: CASSLSDRVAGYTF
J: TRBJ1-5; D: .; size: .; V: TRBV19; DNA: TGTGCCAGTAGTATAGGAATCCGACAGGAGAATCAGCCCCAGCATTTT; CDR3: CASSIGIRQENQPQHF
J: TRBJ1-1; D: .; size: .; V: TRBV11-3; DNA: TGTGCCAGCAGTAGCTCCCTCGGGAACACTGAAGCTTTCTTT; CDR3: CASSSSLGNTEAFF
J: TRBJ1-5; D: .; size: once; V: TRBV6-5; DNA: TGTGCCAGCAGGCCGGTCGGCCGCAATCAGCCCCAGCATTTT; CDR3: CASRPVGRNQPQHF
J: TRBJ2-1; D: TRBD2; size: .; V: TRBV2; DNA: TGTGCCAGCAGTGAGGTGGGGACTAGCGCTGAGCAGTTCTTC; CDR3: CASSEVGTSAEQFF
J: TRBJ2-5; D: TRBD1; size: .; V: TRBV4-1; DNA: TGCGCCAGCAGCCAAGGACAGGGGGAAGAGACCCAGTACTTC; CDR3: CASSQGQGEETQYF
J: TRBJ2-2; D: .; size: .; V: TRBV19; DNA: TGTGCCAGTAGTGGGGGGCGGGATCGTCACCGGGAGCTGTTTTTT; CDR3: CASSGGRDRHRELFF
J: TRBJ2-1; D: .; size: .; V: TRBV4-1; DNA: TGCGCCAGCAGCCAAGATGGAGCCGGGACCGGACCCTACAATGAGCAGTTCTTC; CDR3: CASSQDGAGTGPYNEQFF
J: TRBJ1-4; D: .; size: .; V: TRBV10-3; DNA: TGTGCCATCAGTAGATCACAGGGCCAAACTAATGAAAAACTGTTTTTT; CDR3: CAISRSQGQTNEKLFF
J: TRBJ2-7; D: TRBD2; size: .; V: TRBV5-1; DNA: TGCGCCAGCAGCTTGTCCCCCGGGGGGTACGAGCAGTACTTC; CDR3: CASSLSPGGYEQYF
J: TRBJ2-7; D: .; size: .; V: TRBV6-5; DNA: TGTGCCAGCACCTCGACGCTGACCTACGAGCAGTACTTC; CDR3: CASTSTLTYEQYF
J: TRBJ1-1; D: .; size: .; V: TRBV4-3; DNA: TGCGCCAGCAGCCAAGAATTAGGATACACGGAAGCTTTCTTT; CDR3: CASSQELGYTEAFF
J: TRBJ1-5; D: .; size: .; V: TRBV2; DNA: TGTGCCAGCAGCCCGGCCACGAAGTCTTTCCCTAGCAATCAGCCCCAGCATTTT; CDR3: CASSPATKSFPSNQPQHF
J: TRBJ1-1; D: .; size: .; V: TRBV4-1; DNA: TGCGCCAGCAGCCAAACAGAGGGGGTGAACACTGAAGCTTTCTTT; CDR3: CASSQTEGVNTEAFF
J: TRBJ1-6; D: .; size: .; V: TRBV7-2; DNA: TGTGCCAGCGGCTTAGAGGGTTATAATTCACCCCTCCACTTT; CDR3: CASGLEGYNSPLHF
J: TRBJ2-2; D: TRBD1; size: .; V: TRBV19; DNA: TGTGCCAGTAGTGAGGGGGCGACCACCGGGGAGCTGTTTTTT; CDR3: CASSEGATTGELFF
J: TRBJ1-2; D: .; size: once; V: TRBV7-2; DNA: TGTGCCAGCAGCTTAGATTGGACTAACTATGGCTACACCTTC; CDR3: CASSLDWTNYGYTF
J: TRBJ2-2; D: .; size: .; V: TRBV10-3; DNA: TGTGCCATCAGTAATTCGGAGCAAACCGGGGAGCTGTTTTTT; CDR3: CAISNSEQTGELFF
J: TRBJ2-3; D: TRBD2; size: .; V: TRBV5-1; DNA: TGCGCCAGCAGCTTGGCTGCGGGGGAGGGAGATACGCAGTATTTT; CDR3: CASSLAAGEGDTQYF
J: TRBJ2-2; D: .; size: .; V: TRBV7-9; DNA: TGTGCCAGCAGAGAAGAGACCGGGGAGCTGTTTTTT; CDR3: CASREETGELFF
J: TRBJ2-2; D: .; size: once; V: TRBV5-1; DNA: TGCGCCAGCAGCCGAGGAGCAGAATATACCGGGGAGCTGTTTTTT; CDR3: CASSRGAEYTGELFF
J: TRBJ2-3; D: .; size: .; V: TRBV2; DNA: TGTGCCAGCAGTGAAGGGCAGGGACCCAGCACAGATACGCAGTATTTT; CDR3: CASSEGQGPSTDTQYF
J: TRBJ2-7; D: .; size: .; V: TRBV29-1; DNA: TGCAGCGTTGCGGCCAGGGAGACCTACGAGCAGTACTTC; CDR3: CSVAARETYEQYF
J: TRBJ2-1; D: .; size: .; V: TRBV9; DNA: TGTGCCAGCAGTTCTACCAGGACGCGGAATGAGCAGTTCTTC; CDR3: CASSSTRTRNEQFF
J: TRBJ1-5; D: TRBD1; size: .; V: TRBV6-6; DNA: TGTGCCAGCAGTCAGACAGGGGTTCAGCCCCAGCATTTT; CDR3: CASSQTGVQPQHF
J: TRBJ1-1; D: .; size: .; V: TRBV2; DNA: TGTGCCAGCAGTGACAGGGTCGTAATTAAGAACACTGAAGCTTTCTTT; CDR3: CASSDRVVIKNTEAFF
J: TRBJ2-2; D: .; size: few; V: TRBV6-1; DNA: TGTGCCAGCAGTGAAGCGCTGGGCAACACCGGGGAGCTGTTTTTT; CDR3: CASSEALGNTGELFF
J: TRBJ1-5; D: .; size: .; V: TRBV19; DNA: TGTGCCAGTAGTATTACAGGACAATCCCATCAGCCCCAGCATTTT; CDR3: CASSITGQSHQPQHF
J: TRBJ2-2; D: .; size: .; V: TRBV28; DNA: TGTGCCAGCAGTCCCATGGGGGCCCCTGTGTCCGGGGAGCTGTTTTTT; CDR3: CASSPMGAPVSGELFF
J: TRBJ1-6; D: TRBD1; size: .; V: TRBV4-3; DNA: TGCGCCAGCAGCCAAGAGGTAGGGGGCGCATCTTCACCCCTCCACTTT; CDR3: CASSQEVGGASSPLHF
J: TRBJ1-6; D: .; size: once; V: TRBV2; DNA: TGTGCCAGCCACGCGGGACTTAATTCACCCCTCCACTTT; CDR3: CASHAGLNSPLHF
J: TRBJ2-4; D: .; size: .; V: TRBV9; DNA: TGTGCCAGCGCTCGGTCAGGCAGGAACATTCAGTACTTC; CDR3: CASARSGRNIQYF
J: TRBJ2-2; D: .; size: .; V: TRBV7-2; DNA: TGTGCCAGCAGCTTTGGGGGGCGGAACACCGGGGAGCTGTTTTTT; CDR3: CASSFGGRNTGELFF
J: TRBJ2-7; D: .; size: .; V: TRBV7-9; DNA: TGTGCCAGCAGCTTCCGACGGAGCATTTCCTACGAGCAGTACTTC; CDR3: CASSFRRSISYEQYF
J: TRBJ1-3; D: .; size: .; V: TRBV6-5; DNA: TGTGCCAGCAGCAGGGGCTGGGAGGACACCATATATTTT; CDR3: CASSRGWEDTIYF
J: TRBJ2-7; D: .; size: .; V: TRBV5-4; DNA: TGTGCCAGCAGCTTGGACGGGTTCCTAACCTACGAGCAGTACTTC; CDR3: CASSLDGFLTYEQYF
J: TRBJ2-1; D: TRBD1; size: .; V: TRBV7-3; DNA: TGTGCCAGCAGCTTAGTTAAGGGGGCCAATGAGCAGTTCTTC; CDR3: CASSLVKGANEQFF
J: TRBJ2-2; D: .; size: .; V: TRBV6-1; DNA: TGTGCCAGCAGTGCGATTATGAGGGGTCGGGACACCGGGGAGCTGTTTTTT; CDR3: CASSAIMRGRDTGELFF
J: TRBJ2-2; D: TRBD1; size: .; V: TRBV9; DNA: TGTGCCAGCAGCGTAGAAGGGGGCGTTGGGACCGGGGAGCTGTTTTTT; CDR3: CASSVEGGVGTGELFF
J: TRBJ1-3; D: .; size: .; V: TRBV9; DNA: TGTGCCAGCAGCGTAAGAGACTCTGGAAACACCATATATTTT; CDR3: CASSVRDSGNTIYF
J: TRBJ1-5; D: .; size: once; V: TRBV6-5; DNA: TGTGCCAGCAGCTCCCGACAGAGCCTCAATCAGCCCCAGCATTTT; CDR3: CASSSRQSLNQPQHF
J: TRBJ1-2; D: .; size: .; V: TRBV6-1; DNA: TGTGCCAGCAGTGAAGTCCAGGGCCGGTCGAACTATGGCTACACCTTC; CDR3: CASSEVQGRSNYGYTF
J: TRBJ1-2; D: .; size: .; V: TRBV30; DNA: TGTGCCTGGAGTGAAGGAGTTGGCTACACCTTC; CDR3: CAWSEGVGYTF
J: TRBJ1-1; D: .; size: .; V: TRBV11-2; DNA: TGTGCCAGCAGCTTGGGGTTGAACACTGAAGCTTTCTTT; CDR3: CASSLGLNTEAFF
J: TRBJ1-1; D: .; size: .; V: TRBV5-6; DNA: TGTGCCAGCAGCCCGACTCCCCCCAGTATTGAAGCTTTCTTT; CDR3: CASSPTPPSIEAFF
J: TRBJ2-7; D: TRBD2; size: .; V: TRBV2; DNA: TGTGCCAGCAGTGTTTTGGGACTAGCCCTCGACGAGCAGTACTTC; CDR3: CASSVLGLALDEQYF
J: TRBJ2-2; D: TRBD2; size: .; V: TRBV2; DNA: TGTGCCAGCAGCCAGGGACTAGCGCACACCGGGGAGCTGTTTTTT; CDR3: CASSQGLAHTGELFF
J: TRBJ2-5; D: .; size: .; V: TRBV25-1; DNA: TGTGCCAGCAGTAGGTCTGGGTTAGAGACCCAGTACTTC; CDR3: CASSRSGLETQYF
J: TRBJ1-2; D: TRBD1; size: few; V: TRBV10-3; DNA: TGTGCCATCAGGGGGGACAGGGGAAGTTATGGCTACACCTTC; CDR3: CAIRGDRGSYGYTF
J: TRBJ1-2; D: TRBD1; size: .; V: TRBV30; DNA: TGTGCCTGGAGTTTATACACAGGGGTGGACTATGGCTACACCTTC; CDR3: CAWSLYTGVDYGYTF
J: TRBJ1-2; D: .; size: once; V: TRBV19; DNA: TGTGCCAGTAGTAGGGGAGGAACTATCCTTAACTATGGCTACACCTTC; CDR3: CASSRGGTILNYGYTF
J: TRBJ2-7; D: .; size: .; V: TRBV13; DNA: TGTGCCAGCAGCTTACGGGGCGGCTACGAGCAGTACTTC; CDR3: CASSLRGGYEQYF
J: TRBJ2-3; D: .; size: .; V: TRBV29-1; DNA: TGCAGCGCCTTGGTAGCGGAGAGCACAGATACGCAGTATTTT; CDR3: CSALVAESTDTQYF
J: TRBJ2-7; D: TRBD1; size: .; V: TRBV5-1; DNA: TGCGCCAGCAGCTTGCGGACAGGGGGAGAGAGCTCCTACGAGCAGTACTTC; CDR3: CASSLRTGGESSYEQYF